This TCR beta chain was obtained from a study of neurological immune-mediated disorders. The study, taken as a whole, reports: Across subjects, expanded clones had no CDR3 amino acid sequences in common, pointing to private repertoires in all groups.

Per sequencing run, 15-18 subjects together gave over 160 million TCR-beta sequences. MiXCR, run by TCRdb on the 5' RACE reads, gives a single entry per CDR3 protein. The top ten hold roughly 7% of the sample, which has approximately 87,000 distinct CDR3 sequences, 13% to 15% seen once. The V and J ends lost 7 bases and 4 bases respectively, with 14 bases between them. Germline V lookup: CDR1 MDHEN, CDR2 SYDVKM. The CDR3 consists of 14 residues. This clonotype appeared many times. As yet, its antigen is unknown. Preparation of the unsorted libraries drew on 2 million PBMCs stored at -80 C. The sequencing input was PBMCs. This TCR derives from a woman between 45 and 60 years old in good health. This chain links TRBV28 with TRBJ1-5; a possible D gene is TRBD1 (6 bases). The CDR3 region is CASTRGGGNQPQHF. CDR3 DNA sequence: TGTGCCAGCACCCGAGGAGGGGGGAATCAGCCCCAGCATTTT. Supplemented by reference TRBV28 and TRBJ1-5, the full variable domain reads DVKVTQSSRYLVKRTGEKVFLECVQDMDHENMFWYRQDPGLGLRLIYFSYDVKMKEKGDIPEGYSVSREKKERFSLILESASTNQTSMYLCASTRGGGNQPQHFGDGTRLSIL.